This TCR beta chain stems from a study of cytomegalovirus exposure and HLA in healthy donors. Details on this clone: The junction departs from the called germline gene at one end, perhaps through a read error.

Both 60 Vbeta primers and 13 Jbeta primers went into the PCR. The protocol was immunoSEQ multiplex PCR, while the TCRdb copy is restricted to in-frame clones and leaves out a portion. Of under 70,000 clones listed, 86% are singletons. Germline V CDR1 and CDR2: SGDLS, YYNGEE. This CDR3 comprises 15 residues. The sample taken for sequencing was PBMCs. The chain uses TRBV9 and TRBJ1-2; possible D gene TRBD1, 6 bases. The clonotype comes from a woman aged 25 to 45 in good health and CMV-seronegative. The CDR3 coding sequence is TGTGCCAGCAGCGTAGAAGTGGGGGCTGGCTATGGCTACCCCTTC. Translating gives CASSVEVGAGYGYPF.